This entry concerns a single T cell receptor beta chain. It has no known antigen specificity. No quality values exist for individual bases; no much larger clone is one base distant. The data were obtained in a study of blood T cell repertoires in COVID-19 (TCRdb year 2020). Study-wide context: The collaborator samples originated in the United States, Italy and Spain and spanned the acute and convalescent phases of COVID-19. The material from the prospective study consisted of cDNA or gDNA derived from T cells, B-cell-depleted T cells, or PBMCs. The repertoires were released in a freely available public database meant as a resource for research on the immune response to SARS-CoV-2. The samples were drawn from two sources: the first 160 participants of the ongoing ImmuneRACE study, and 1,000 to 1,500 subjects contributed by 6 global collaborators. Nearly every sample came with metadata listing a de-identified subject ID, COVID-19 status, age in years and sex. Where available, HLA class I and class II types were taken from metadata supplied by the sample provider and were not determined by assay-based typing. Subjects who had been exposed to COVID-19, were actively infected with it, or had recovered from it provided the deeply sampled blood TCRbeta repertoires that made up the dataset.

General study outcomes and caveats: The amount of clinical and demographic metadata varied by source and participant and was provided uncurated.

TCRbeta CDR3 regions were amplified from genomic DNA using the immunoSEQ Assay, a bias-controlled multiplex PCR. As for the original processing: Within the assay, amplification of reference gene primers was used to estimate how many nucleated cells each sample contained. To quantify the absolute abundance of each unique TCRbeta CDR3 rearrangement, sequence reads were collapsed and filtered. For each sample, productive Simpson clonality was calculated as the square root of Simpson's diversity index across productive rearrangements. The table was pulled from immuneACCESS by TCRdb, which kept in-frame rearrangements only. Such tables lose some clones; where checked, under half of the loss comes from unresolved V genes, and the rest has no known cause. The V and J calls and the clone size are those of that table, but D and trimming were determined from the DNA. This sample holds around 170,000 clones; roughly four fifths were observed only once. Together, the top ten hold approximately 8% of the sample.

Including the terminal cysteine and phenylalanine, the CDR3 comprises 16 residues. CDR3 DNA only is kept here, 48 bases in frame from base 1. From a lookup of the germline V gene (reference sequence), CDR1 and CDR2 are SGHNT and YYREEE. The germline V and J ends show losses of 4 bases and 2 bases respectively, and no gene match explains 4 bases of the junction. At one collaborating source in Seattle, patients were enrolled during active infection and were followed longitudinally through the course of disease. Each collaborating institution followed its own protocols to collect whole blood in K2EDTA tubes. For TCRbeta analysis, collaborator samples were shipped as frozen whole blood, as isolated PBMCs, or as DNA extracted from either sample type.

The chain couples TRBV5-4 to TRBJ2-3, with TRBD2 matching 13 junction bases. Sequenced: peripheral blood. The sequence came from a woman aged 65 to 85 with COVID-19, enrolled during active disease. The DNA reads as follows: TGTGCCAGCAGCCCAGGGACTAGCGGGAACACAGATACGCAGTATTTT. Its protein reads: CASSPGTSGNTDTQYF.